This TCR beta chain is from a study of early T cells in non-severe SARS-CoV-2 infection. CDR1 DFQATT and CDR2 SNEGSKA come from the germline V gene (reference sequence). The CDR3 loop spans 15 amino acids. Trimming took off 1 base at V and 0 bases at J, with 13 bases between the two ends. TCRdb reprocessed the 5' RACE reads via MiXCR and lists one record per CDR3 protein. The sample has 35,000 to 45,000 distinct CDR3 sequences, approximately 6.1% seen once; the top ten hold roughly 12%. This clonotype was seen ten or more times. The chain has TRBV20-1 and TRBJ2-7; no definite D call. Sequences were obtained from whole blood. The receptor was derived from an adult who was a healthcare worker with PCR-confirmed SARS-CoV-2 infection or an uninfected control (not recorded which). The CDR3 sequence is CSARAPARASYEQYF. The CDR3 coding sequence is TGCAGTGCTAGAGCGCCGGCCCGAGCCTCCTACGAGCAGTACTTC.